A single sample is the source of the 29 T cell receptor beta chains below, sequenced in a study of blood T cell repertoires in COVID-19. Assay used: immunoSEQ multiplex PCR; TCRdb lists only in-frame clones, some missing. This sample has about 310,000 clones, with about nine tenths found just once. Sequences were obtained from PBMCs or T cells enriched from blood (not recorded which). The receptor source for this set is a man aged 60 to 75 who had recovered from COVID-19.

The V and J genes are TRBV24-1 and TRBJ1-4; TRBD1 aligns across 7 bases. This CDR3 spans 15 amino acids. Per germline, CDR1 KGHDR and CDR2 SFDVKD. Trimming removed 5 bases from V and 8 bases from J; junction bases left unmatched: 10. CDR3 DNA sequence: TGTGCCACCAGTGCCCCTGGGACAGCCTTCGAAAAACTGTTTTTT. Residues: CATSAPGTAFEKLFF.

The chain recombines TRBV28 with TRBJ1-2, with D possibly being TRBD1 (6 bases). Germline-derived CDR1 and CDR2 are MDHEN and SYDVKM. The CDR3 has 16 amino acids. V was shortened by 1 base and J by 7 bases, with 19 bases between the two germline ends. The chain's CDR3 is CASSLFGILQGRGYTF. CDR3 nucleotide sequence: TGTGCCAGCAGTTTATTCGGTATTTTACAGGGTCGTGGCTACACCTTC.

This clone showed up just once. The rearrangement links TRBV28 to TRBJ2-7; 7 bases map to TRBD1. The CDR3 is 13 residues long. V trimming: 5 bases; J trimming: 6 bases; junction bases outside the gene matches: 7. Germline CDR1 and CDR2: MDHEN and SYDVKM. CDR3 sequence reads: CASSDRGRLEQYF. The CDR3 nucleotides are TGTGCCAGCAGTGATAGGGGGCGGCTCGAGCAGTACTTC.

The genes are TRBV28 and TRBJ2-4, with 8 bases fitting TRBD1. The J segment lost 7 bases and the V segment lost 4 bases, leaving 6 bases of the junction unmatched. The CDR3 loop spans 14 amino acids. Germline lookup yields CDR1 MDHEN and CDR2 SYDVKM. This chain's CDR3 is CASSSTRQGNIQYF. The CDR3 DNA reads as TGTGCCAGCAGTTCCACCCGACAGGGGAACATTCAGTACTTC.

This chain connects TRBV2 to TRBJ1-2, with a possible D match to TRBD1 (5 bases). Germline lookup yields CDR1 SNHLY and CDR2 FYNNEI. Trimming took off 6 bases at V and 4 bases at J, with 12 bases between the two ends. The CDR3 is 13 amino acids. Written as DNA, the CDR3 is TGTGCCAGCAGCTGGGAGGGGACCTATGGCTACACCTTC. Its translation is CASSWEGTYGYTF.

This rearrangement joins TRBV6-2 or TRBV6-3 to TRBJ1-5, with D possibly matching TRBD1 (5 bases). V shed 6 bases and J shed 4 bases, with 13 bases lying between them. Germline V gives CDR1 MNHEY, CDR2 SVGEGT. The CDR3 totals 14 residues. This CDR3 reads CASSRESGNQPQHF. CDR3 sequence (DNA): TGTGCCAGCAGCAGGGAGTCGGGGAATCAGCCCCAGCATTTT.

This chain joins TRBV28 and TRBJ1-1, with TRBD1 identical over 9 bases. Per the germline V gene, CDR1 is MDHEN and CDR2 is SYDVKM. J was trimmed by 4 bases and V by 6 bases; bases with no gene match: 9. CDR3 length: 15 amino acids. The CDR3 nucleotides are TGTGCCAGCAGCCGGGACAGGGTCCCGAGCACTGAAGCTTTCTTT. This sequence encodes CASSRDRVPSTEAFF.

CDR3 in amino acids: CASSYRTGNYNSPLHF. CDR3 DNA: TGTGCCAGCAGCTACCGGACAGGGAACTATAATTCACCCCTCCACTTT. The chain uses TRBV5-4 and TRBJ1-6, with TRBD1 matching over 8 bases. The CDR3 is 16 residues long. V shed 3 bases, J shed 3 bases, and the junction held 5 bases outside the gene matches. Germline loops: CDR1 SGHNT, CDR2 YYREEE (reference sequence).

This sequence joins TRBV6-5 and TRBJ2-5; TRBD1 agrees at 12 bases. Looked up from germline, CDR1 is MNHEY and CDR2 is SVGAGI. With 0 bases clipped from V and 4 bases from J, the junction kept 3 bases outside the gene matches. The CDR3 extends over 16 amino acids. As DNA, the CDR3 is TGTGCCAGCAGTTACTCACGGGACAGGGGGCGAGAGACCCAGTACTTC. Translating it yields CASSYSRDRGRETQYF.

The rearrangement joins TRBV27 to TRBJ2-2, with TRBD2 matching over 15 bases. In germline, CDR1 is MNHEY, CDR2 SMNVEV (reference sequence). This CDR3 contains 19 residues. The J segment lost 2 bases and the V segment lost 1 base, leaving 5 bases of the junction unmatched. CDR3 protein: CASSLLGLAGGDNTGELFF. CDR3 nucleotide sequence: TGTGCCAGCAGTTTATTGGGACTAGCGGGAGGAGACAACACCGGGGAGCTGTTTTTT.

The V gene is TRBV28, the J gene TRBJ2-7; TRBD2 agrees at 13 bases. The V gene's germline CDR1 is MDHEN and CDR2 SYDVKM. V trimming: 6 bases; J trimming: 3 bases; junction bases outside the gene matches: 5. The CDR3 has 15 amino acids. Here the CDR3 reads CASSATSGRLYEQYF. The CDR3 nucleotides read TGTGCCAGCAGCGCGACTAGCGGGAGGCTCTACGAGCAGTACTTC.

This clone was seen only once. The chain combines TRBV18 with TRBJ2-1; tentative D call: TRBD1 (6 bases). Germline loops: CDR1 KGHSH, CDR2 LQKENI. V lost 6 bases, J lost 8 bases, and 17 bases lay in between. This CDR3 spans 14 amino acids. CDR3 bases: TGTGCCAGCTCCCGAGATGGGACATTTTATGAGCAGTTCTTC. Its translation is CASSRDGTFYEQFF. The full variable domain, in which reference TRBV18 and TRBJ2-1 provide the parts outside the CDR3, is NAGVMQNPRHLVRRRGQEARLRCSPMKGHSHVYWYRQLPEEGLKFMVYLQKENIIDESGMPKERFSAEFPKEGPSILRIQQVVRGDSAAYFCASSRDGTFYEQFFGPGTRLTVL.

The chain combines TRBV18 with TRBJ2-7; 8 bases map to TRBD1. Germline V gene data show CDR1 as KGHSH and CDR2 as LQKENI. The CDR3 length is 15 residues. V trimming: 2 bases; J trimming: 1 base; junction bases outside the gene matches: 4. The CDR3 DNA reads TGTGCCAGCTCACCAGGGACAGGTCCGTCCTACGAGCAGTACTTC. Its translation is CASSPGTGPSYEQYF.

CDR3 coding DNA: TGCAGTGCTAGTCCCGGGAATCAGCCCCAGCATTTT. It translates to CSASPGNQPQHF. The chain employs TRBV20-1 and TRBJ1-5; D unresolved. In germline, CDR1 is DFQATT, CDR2 SNEGSKA (reference sequence). The CDR3 contains 12 residues. V was cut by 3 bases and J by 4 bases, with 7 bases left in between.

This clone occurred once. This chain uses TRBV6-5 with TRBJ2-1; D uncertain. V shed 4 bases and J shed 4 bases, with 8 bases lying between them. CDR1 MNHEY and CDR2 SVGAGI come from the germline V gene. The CDR3 extends over 13 amino acids. The CDR3 DNA reads as TGTGCCAGCAGTTTGCAACTATACAATGAGCAGTTCTTC. Its protein product is CASSLQLYNEQFF.

The chain combines TRBV28 with TRBJ1-2; a possible D gene is TRBD1 (6 bases). Germline CDR1 and CDR2: MDHEN and SYDVKM. Trimming shortened V by 4 bases and J by 4 bases, and 22 bases separated the two germline ends. The CDR3 totals 17 residues. The CDR3, as DNA: TGTGCCAGCAGTTCCTTGGGACAAAGGACGGACCTCTATGGCTACACCTTC. Amino acid sequence: CASSSLGQRTDLYGYTF.

The chain links TRBV5-1 to TRBJ2-1, with TRBD2 matching over 16 bases. The V gene's germline CDR1 is SGHRS and CDR2 YFSETQ. The J segment lost 4 bases and the V segment lost 3 bases, leaving 4 bases of the junction unmatched. The CDR3 is 17 amino acids. In nucleotides, the CDR3 is TGCGCCAGCAGCTGGGGACTAGCGGGAGGGAAATACAATGAGCAGTTCTTC. This translates into CASSWGLAGGKYNEQFF.

This clone occurred a few times. One junction end does not reproduce the germline sequence, and a read error may be involved. Other nucleotide sequences in the sample specify the same CDR3. This rearrangement joins TRBV19 to TRBJ1-2; D perhaps matches TRBD1 (5 bases). CDR1 LNHDA and CDR2 SQIVND come from the germline V gene (reference sequence). The CDR3 totals 12 residues. The CDR3 spells CASSIDSYGYTF. The CDR3 coding sequence is TGTGCCAGTAGCATAGACAGCTATGGCTACACCTTC.

The chain joins TRBV15 to TRBJ1-2; D is perhaps TRBD1 (6 bases). V was shortened by 1 base and J by 5 bases, with 20 bases between the two germline ends. Germline values: CDR1 LNHNV, CDR2 YYDKDF (reference sequence). The CDR3 is made up of 17 amino acids. CDR3 DNA sequence: TGTGCCACCAGCAGAGTGGTCAGGGGCGGGGGTGCGTATGGCTACACCTTC. Its translation is CATSRVVRGGGAYGYTF.

The chain couples TRBV7-2 to TRBJ1-5; TRBD1 matches 8 bases. Trimming cost V 5 bases and J 1 base; bases outside gene matches: 7. Looked up from germline, CDR1 is SGHTA and CDR2 is FQGNSA. CDR3 length equals 16 residues. The DNA for the CDR3 is TGTGCCAGCAGCCCCGGACAGGGTGGCAGCAATCAGCCCCAGCATTTT. This translates into CASSPGQGGSNQPQHF. Supplemented by reference TRBV7-2 and TRBJ1-5, the full variable domain reads GAGVSQSPSNKVTEKGKDVELRCDPISGHTALYWYRQSLGQGLEFLIYFQGNSAPDKSGLPSDRFSAERTGGSVSTLTIQRTQQEDSAVYLCASSPGQGGSNQPQHFGDGTRLSIL.

In the case of this clone: Relative to the germline gene, one junction end is altered; a read error may explain this. The rearrangement links TRBV20-1 to TRBJ2-5; D gene uncertain. This CDR3 has 10 residues. Germline lookup yields CDR1 DFQATT and CDR2 SNEGSKA (reference sequence). CDR3 coding DNA: TGCAGTGCTAGAGACATTACGGTCCACTTC. Its protein product is CSARDITVHF.

V is TRBV12-3 or TRBV12-4 and J is TRBJ2-1; possibly TRBD2 for D (6 bases). V lost 7 bases and J lost 4, with 11 bases in between. This CDR3 is built from 13 residues. CDR3 loop: CASMDYYYNEQFF. As DNA, the CDR3 is TGTGCCAGCATGGACTACTATTACAATGAGCAGTTCTTC.

V and J are TRBV28 and TRBJ1-4; TRBD1 aligns across 9 bases. Trimming removed 5 bases from V and 8 bases from J; junction bases left unmatched: 9. CDR1 is MDHEN, CDR2 SYDVKM, per germline. CDR3 length equals 15 residues. CDR3 nucleotides: TGTGCCAGCAGTCGTCCGGGACAGGGTAGCGAAAAACTGTTTTTT. Protein sequence: CASSRPGQGSEKLFF.

In regard to this clone: This CDR3 is also generated by other DNA sequences in the sample. CDR3 bases: TGTGCCAGCAGTTTAACAGGGCCCTACAATGAGCAGTTCTTC. The encoded protein is CASSLTGPYNEQFF. The chain uses TRBV28 and TRBJ2-1, with D maybe TRBD1 (6 bases). The V end lost 2 bases, the J end lost 2 bases, and 7 bases lay between the germline ends. The CDR3 totals 14 residues. Germline CDR1 is MDHEN and CDR2 is SYDVKM.

This clone was recorded a few times. V and J are TRBV19 and TRBJ1-4; a possible D gene is TRBD1 (6 bases). The CDR3 loop spans 12 amino acids. Per germline, CDR1 LNHDA and CDR2 SQIVND (reference sequence). Between the trimmed V and J ends, which lost 9 bases and 8 bases, there was a span of 13 bases. The chain's CDR3 is CASSHRDEKLFF. The CDR3 DNA reads as TGTGCCAGCAGCCACAGGGACGAAAAACTGTTTTTT. Full variable domain (rest looked up from reference TRBV19 and TRBJ1-4): DGGITQSPKYLFRKEGQNVTLSCEQNLNHDAMYWYRQDPGQGLRLIYYSQIVNDFQKGDIAEGYSVSREKKESFPLTVTSAQKNPTAFYLCASSHRDEKLFFGSGTQLSVL.

The chain links TRBV29-1 to TRBJ1-4; 10 bases are a match to TRBD1. Germline V gene data show CDR1 as SQVTM and CDR2 as ANQGSEA. J gave up 3 bases and V 7 bases, and 5 bases lay outside the gene matches. The CDR3 has 14 amino acids. DNA for the CDR3: TGCAGCGGGACAGGGGGTGCGCCTAATGAAAAACTGTTTTTT. It specifies CSGTGGAPNEKLFF.

The chain carries TRBV14 and TRBJ2-7; 10 positions agree with TRBD1. The junction had 2 bases not matched to a gene; V was cut back by 4 bases and J by 2 bases. CDR3 length: 14 residues. Germline CDR1 and CDR2: SGHDN and FVKESK. This chain's CDR3 is CASSLGQGAYEQYF. CDR3 coding DNA: TGTGCCAGCAGCCTTGGACAGGGGGCCTACGAGCAGTACTTC.

The chain joins TRBV10-1 to TRBJ2-3; D possibly corresponds to TRBD2 (6 bases). The CDR3 has 13 residues. V lost 4 bases and J 1 base, leaving 6 bases between the germline ends. CDR1 is WNHNN and CDR2 is SYGVQD in the germline V gene (reference sequence). CDR3 in amino acids: CASSVAGTDTQYF. In nucleotides, the CDR3 is TGCGCCAGCAGTGTAGCGGGCACAGATACGCAGTATTTT.

V and J are TRBV7-2 and TRBJ2-1, with 9 bases that match TRBD2. CDR3 length: 17 residues. Trimming removed 5 bases from V and 3 bases from J; junction bases left unmatched: 11. The V gene's germline CDR1 is SGHTA and CDR2 FQGNSA. For the CDR3, the DNA is TGTGCCAGCAGCCAACGGGGGGATAGCGGGAGCTACAATGAGCAGTTCTTC. It codes for CASSQRGDSGSYNEQFF.